The T cell receptor beta chain described here comes from a study of blood T cell repertoires in COVID-19. The overall study: Donors in the United States, Italy and Spain gave samples during acute or convalescent COVID-19. T cells, B-cell-depleted T cells, or PBMCs supplied cDNA or gDNA.

In the original workflow: Amplification of reference gene primers was used by the study to estimate nucleated cell counts. TCRdb's table, derived via immunoSEQ multiplex PCR, lists solely in-frame clones and lacks some. That table gives V, J and clone size, and the DNA gave D and trimming. Of about 170,000 clones in the sample, roughly 80% were seen once. The V and J ends lost 5 bases and 9 bases, in that order; junction bases with no gene match: 12. The CDR3 extends over 16 amino acids. Germline assignment: CDR1 LNHNV and CDR2 YYDKDF (reference sequence). The gene calls are TRBV15 and TRBJ2-1; 11 positions agree with TRBD2. Sample: peripheral blood. This clonotype was obtained from a man in his 70s with active or convalescent COVID-19. In DNA, the CDR3 is TGTGCCACCAGCTTGAGGGCTAGCGGGGGGTGGGGTGAGCAGTTCTTC. Translation gives CATSLRASGGWGEQFF.